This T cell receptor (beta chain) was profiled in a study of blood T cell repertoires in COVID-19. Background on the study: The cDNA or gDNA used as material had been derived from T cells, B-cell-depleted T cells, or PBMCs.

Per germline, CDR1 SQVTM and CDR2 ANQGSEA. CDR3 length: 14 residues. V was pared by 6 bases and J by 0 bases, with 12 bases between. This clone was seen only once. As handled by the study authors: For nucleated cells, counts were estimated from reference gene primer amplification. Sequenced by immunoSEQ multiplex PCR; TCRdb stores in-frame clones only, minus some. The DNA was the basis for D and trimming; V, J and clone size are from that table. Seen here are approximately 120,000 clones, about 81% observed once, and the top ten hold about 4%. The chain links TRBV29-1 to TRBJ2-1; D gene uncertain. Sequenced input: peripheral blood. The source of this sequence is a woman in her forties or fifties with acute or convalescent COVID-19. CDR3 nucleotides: TGCAGCGTAGTTTTTTCCAGCTCCTACAATGAGCAGTTCTTC. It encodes CSVVFSSSYNEQFF.